This T cell receptor (beta chain) came from a study of blood T cell repertoires in COVID-19. Losses at the gene ends were 7 bases for V and 3 bases for J; bases not matched to a gene: 10. This CDR3 is built from 17 residues. The germline V gene encodes CDR1 LNHDA and CDR2 SQIVND (reference sequence). This clone was detected only once. Across under 25 US areas, participants ranged in age from roughly 18 to 95 years. Assignments of participants to cohorts depended upon their own reported clinical history. In the study's own analysis: Nucleated cell number was recorded as an estimate derived from reference gene primer amplification. Generated by immunoSEQ multiplex PCR, the TCRdb table keeps only in-frame clones and is missing some. Clonal size and the V and J genes are those of that table, whereas D and trimming came from the DNA. The repertoire has 200,000 to 250,000 clones, around 86% of them found once; the top ten carry about 8.9%.

Sequenced input: PBMCs or T cells enriched from blood (not recorded which). The TCR comes from a woman aged 45 to 65 with acute COVID-19. The gene calls are TRBV19 and TRBJ2-6; 9 bases map to TRBD2. In DNA form, the CDR3 reads TGTGCCAGTACCCCGCGGGGGGGTCAAGATGGGGCCAACGTCCTGACTTTC. This codes for CASTPRGGQDGANVLTF.